Presented here are 32 T cell receptor beta chains from one specimen sequenced in a study of identical twins. One entry per CDR3 protein results from TCRdb running MiXCR on the 5' RACE reads. The sample has nearly 900,000 distinct CDR3 sequences, roughly 12% seen once. The same sample was also used in a study of yellow fever vaccine responses in identical twins.

Sequencing used PBMCs. The receptors were gathered from a woman aged 18-29 years in good health.

CDR3 protein: CASSEVRLPSNEQFF. CDR3 sequence (DNA): TGTGCCAGCAGTGAAGTCAGGCTCCCTAGCAATGAGCAGTTCTTC. The rearrangement links TRBV6-1 to TRBJ2-1; D not resolved. Germline V gene sequence: CDR1 MNHNS, CDR2 SASEGT. With 1 base removed from V and 6 bases from J, the gap between germline ends came to 13 bases. The CDR3 contains 15 residues.

The chain is built from TRBV9 and TRBJ2-3, with TRBD1 matching over 8 bases. Germline loops: CDR1 SGDLS, CDR2 YYNGEE. The trim removed 4 bases at V and 6 bases at J, leaving 13 bases unmatched. CDR3 length: 16 amino acids. The CDR3 reads CASSPPRGQGTDTQYF. The CDR3 DNA reads as TGTGCCAGCAGCCCCCCCCGTGGACAGGGAACTGATACGCAGTATTTT. The complete variable domain, with remaining parts taken from reference TRBV9 and TRBJ2-3, reads DSGVTQTPKHLITATGQRVTLRCSPRSGDLSVYWYQQSLDQGLQFLIQYYNGEERAKGNILERFSAQQFPDLHSELNLSSLELGDSALYFCASSPPRGQGTDTQYFGPGTRLTVL.

Ten or more counts support this clonotype. The chain links TRBV12-3 or TRBV12-4 to TRBJ1-5; unclear D gene. V gave up 8 bases and J gave up 1 base, with 9 bases separating them. The CDR3 is 13 residues long. CDR3 loop: CASQSASNQPQHF. Written as DNA, the CDR3 is TGTGCCAGCCAGTCGGCCAGCAATCAGCCCCAGCATTTT.

This clonotype was counted only a few times. V is TRBV5-1 and J is TRBJ2-7; D possibly corresponds to TRBD2 (6 bases). From germline, CDR1 is SGHRS and CDR2 YFSETQ. This CDR3 spans 13 amino acids. V lost 6 bases, J lost 5 bases, and 15 bases lay in between. The CDR3 spells CASKRREQDEQYF. As DNA, the CDR3 is TGCGCCAGCAAGCGACGGGAGCAGGACGAGCAGTACTTC.

This rearrangement joins TRBV11-2 to TRBJ2-5, with D possibly matching TRBD1 (6 bases). V was shortened by 4 bases and J by 2 bases, with 14 bases between the two germline ends. Germline CDR1 is SGHAT and CDR2 is FQNNGV. The CDR3 loop spans 15 amino acids. The CDR3 loop is CASSSGQLEQETQYF. DNA of the CDR3: TGTGCCAGCAGCTCCGGACAGCTGGAGCAAGAGACCCAGTACTTC.

At least ten counts were recorded for this clonotype. The rearrangement links TRBV5-1 to TRBJ1-5; the D is unclear. Trimming stripped 2 bases from V and 6 bases from J, with 12 bases between. CDR1 SGHRS and CDR2 YFSETQ come from the germline V gene. This CDR3 contains 14 residues. The CDR3 loop is CASSLGGHGQPQHF. Written as DNA, the CDR3 is TGCGCCAGCAGCTTAGGAGGGCACGGTCAGCCCCAGCATTTT.

This clonotype was counted between two and nine times. The chain uses TRBV12-3 or TRBV12-4 and TRBJ2-1; 12 bases align to TRBD2. The CDR3 loop spans 14 amino acids. With V trimmed by 6 bases and J by 8 bases, 5 bases remained unmatched. The CDR3 loop is CASRASGRADEQFF. CDR3 coding DNA: TGTGCCAGCAGGGCTAGCGGGAGGGCCGATGAGCAGTTCTTC.

The rearrangement joins TRBV29-1 to TRBJ2-4; perhaps D is TRBD1 or TRBD2 (5 bases each). V lost 3 bases to trimming and J lost 6 bases, with 9 bases between them. This CDR3 contains 12 residues. The germline CDR1 and CDR2 sequences are SQVTM and ANQGSEA. CDR3 DNA: TGCAGCGTTGAGGGGGAAGGAAACATTCAGTACTTC. This encodes CSVEGEGNIQYF.

The rearrangement uses TRBV29-1 and TRBJ2-2, with unresolved D. V lost 5 bases and J lost 1, with 5 bases in between. CDR1 and CDR2 (germline): SQVTM, ANQGSEA. CDR3 length: 12 amino acids. The CDR3 reads CSVRRNTGELFF. CDR3 DNA: TGCAGCGTTAGGAGGAACACCGGGGAGCTGTTTTTT.

The chain employs TRBV7-2 and TRBJ2-3; 10 nucleotides align to TRBD2. Germline V gene lookup returns CDR1 SGHTA and CDR2 FQGNSA. The CDR3 runs to 14 residues. After removal of 5 bases from V and 8 bases from J, the junction contained 7 bases not matched to a gene. The DNA of the CDR3 is TGTGCCAGCAGCCCAAGCGGGGGGGCAGGTACGCAGTATTTT. Its protein product is CASSPSGGAGTQYF. Full variable domain (missing parts from reference TRBV7-2 and TRBJ2-3): GAGVSQSPSNKVTEKGKDVELRCDPISGHTALYWYRQSLGQGLEFLIYFQGNSAPDKSGLPSDRFSAERTGGSVSTLTIQRTQQEDSAVYLCASSPSGGAGTQYFGPGTRLTVL.

This clonotype was recorded a few times. The chain carries TRBV20-1 and TRBJ2-5; D is perhaps TRBD1 or TRBD2 (5 bases each). The CDR3 extends over 15 amino acids. The germline V gene has CDR1 DFQATT and CDR2 SNEGSKA (reference sequence). V gave up 0 bases and J gave up 5 bases, with 16 bases separating them. The CDR3 bases are TGCAGTGCTAGAGATCATGTCGGGAAGGGGGAGACCCAGTACTTC. Its protein product is CSARDHVGKGETQYF.

This clonotype was counted only a few times. The J gene is TRBJ2-5, the V gene TRBV20-1; 11 bases line up with TRBD1. J gave up 5 bases and V 3 bases, and 5 bases lay outside the gene matches. The length of the CDR3 is 14 residues. CDR1 and CDR2 (germline): DFQATT, SNEGSKA (reference sequence). CDR3 residues: CSASWTGGVETQYF. The CDR3 nucleotides read TGCAGTGCTAGCTGGACAGGGGGCGTGGAGACCCAGTACTTC.

J is TRBJ2-7 and V is TRBV28; 7 nucleotides match TRBD2. Germline trimming cut 4 bases from V and 3 bases from J; bases unmatched to any gene: 9. Per germline, CDR1 MDHEN and CDR2 SYDVKM. The CDR3 sequence is 15 residues long. The CDR3 spells CASSSASGLSYEQYV. Written as DNA, the CDR3 is TGTGCCAGCAGTTCCGCCTCGGGACTAAGCTACGAGCAGTACGTC.

The chain employs TRBV18 and TRBJ2-7; TRBD1 matches at 7 bases. In germline, CDR1 is KGHSH, CDR2 LQKENI. The V segment lost 6 bases and the J segment 0 bases; nucleotides outside the gene matches: 8. The CDR3 has 15 residues. CDR3: CASSPGTVNSYEQYF. The CDR3 DNA follows: TGTGCCAGCTCCCCCGGGACAGTCAACTCCTACGAGCAGTACTTC.

This chain joins TRBV9 and TRBJ2-3; D assignment may be TRBD1 or TRBD2 (5 bases each). The CDR3 is 14 amino acids. The V and J ends lost 4 bases and 6 bases respectively, with 15 bases between them. The germline V gene encodes CDR1 SGDLS and CDR2 YYNGEE. The CDR3 here is CASSPHPGADTQYF. DNA of the CDR3: TGTGCCAGCAGCCCCCACCCCGGGGCGGATACGCAGTATTTT.

This clonotype was picked up a small number of times. This chain joins TRBV24-1 and TRBJ2-1, with D possibly being TRBD2 (6 bases). Germline V lookup: CDR1 KGHDR, CDR2 SFDVKD. The V and J ends lost 0 bases and 6 bases respectively, with 11 bases between them. The CDR3 extends over 15 amino acids. Written as DNA, the CDR3 is TGTGCCACCAGTGATTTGTTGGGGACTGCCAATGAGCAGTTCTTC. Translating it yields CATSDLLGTANEQFF.

This chain uses TRBV2 with TRBJ2-3, with 8 bases identical to TRBD2. The germline V gene encodes CDR1 SNHLY and CDR2 FYNNEI. The CDR3 runs to 14 residues. The ends lost 6 bases at V and 2 bases at J; junction bases unmatched: 4. CDR3 sequence: CASSPGGATDTQYF. The CDR3 nucleotides are TGTGCCAGCAGCCCCGGGGGGGCCACAGATACGCAGTATTTT.

This clonotype turned up a few times. The CDR3 bases are TGTGCCAGCAGTTTAAGGGAATGGACTAGCGGTTACAATGAGCAGTTCTTC. It codes for CASSLREWTSGYNEQFF. The V call is TRBV27, the J call TRBJ2-1, with 10 bases identical to TRBD2. CDR3 length: 17 residues. The germline CDR1 and CDR2 sequences are MNHEY and SMNVEV (reference sequence). V lost 2 bases, J lost 4 bases, and 8 bases stayed unmatched.

The V and J genes are TRBV11-2 and TRBJ2-2, with TRBD1 matching 7 bases. V was pared by 5 bases and J by 2 bases, with 11 bases of the junction left unmatched. The CDR3 runs to 17 residues. Germline V gives CDR1 SGHAT, CDR2 FQNNGV. The CDR3 nucleotides are TGTGCCAGCAGCAAACCATTTGGGACAGACAACACCGGGGAGCTGTTTTTT. It codes for CASSKPFGTDNTGELFF.

The V call is TRBV20-1, the J call TRBJ1-5; a possible D gene is TRBD1 (5 bases). This CDR3 spans 15 amino acids. V lost 5 bases and J lost 0, with 14 bases in between. Per the germline V gene, CDR1 is DFQATT and CDR2 is SNEGSKA (reference sequence). The CDR3 region is CSAGPGRVSNQPQHF. For the CDR3, the DNA is TGCAGTGCTGGCCCGGGCAGGGTTAGCAATCAGCCCCAGCATTTT.

The chain has TRBV12-3 or TRBV12-4 and TRBJ1-1; a weak D match, TRBD1 (6 bases). The CDR3 length is 15 residues. The V gene lost 6 bases and the J gene lost 4 bases, with 18 bases spanning the gap. The CDR3 DNA follows: TGTGCCAGCAGCGAGCCCAGGGCGGGGGCCACTGAAGCTTTCTTT. Encoded protein: CASSEPRAGATEAFF.

The chain links TRBV10-3 to TRBJ2-1; no clear D gene. In germline, CDR1 is ENHRY, CDR2 SYGVKD. CDR3 size: 15 residues. Trimming left V 6 bases short and J 0 bases short, with 12 bases between. The CDR3 spells CAISIDGSSYNEQFF. As DNA, the CDR3 is TGTGCCATCAGCATCGATGGAAGCTCCTACAATGAGCAGTTCTTC.

This clonotype was observed a handful of times. The chain carries TRBV2 and TRBJ1-2; the D is unclear. This CDR3 comprises 13 residues. Trimming left V 3 bases short and J 4 bases short, with 9 bases between. Per the germline V gene, CDR1 is SNHLY and CDR2 is FYNNEI. CDR3 sequence: CASSEGTIYGYTF. For the CDR3, the DNA is TGTGCCAGCAGTGAGGGCACGATCTATGGCTACACCTTC.

This clonotype was recorded a few times. In DNA form, the CDR3 reads TGTGCCAGCAGTGAAGCTCGGTCGGGATACAATGAGCAGTTCTTC. Residues: CASSEARSGYNEQFF. The chain recombines TRBV6-1 with TRBJ2-1; possible D gene TRBD2, 5 bases. The CDR3 length is 15 residues. Trimming pared 0 bases from V and 4 bases from J, leaving 10 bases between. Germline CDR1 MNHNS, CDR2 SASEGT.

This clonotype has ten or more counts. The rearrangement joins TRBV5-1 to TRBJ2-7, with 7 bases identical to TRBD2. Germline trimming cut 0 bases from V and 0 bases from J; bases unmatched to any gene: 6. This CDR3 has 16 amino acids. Germline CDR1 SGHRS, CDR2 YFSETQ. The CDR3 DNA follows: TGCGCCAGCAGCTTGGGAGAAGGCGGGAGCTCCTACGAGCAGTACTTC. This sequence encodes CASSLGEGGSSYEQYF. The whole variable domain, remainder taken from reference TRBV5-1 and TRBJ2-7, is KAGVTQTPRYLIKTRGQQVTLSCSPISGHRSVSWYQQTPGQGLQFLFEYFSETQRNKGNFPGRFSGRQFSNSRSEMNVSTLELGDSALYLCASSLGEGGSSYEQYFGPGTRLTVT.

V gene TRBV5-6 combines with J gene TRBJ2-2; D might be TRBD1 (5 bases). The CDR3 is 16 amino acids. The V gene lost 0 bases and the J gene lost 0 bases, with 9 bases spanning the gap. CDR1 and CDR2 (germline): SGHDT, YYEEEE. CDR3 residues: CASSLVGASNTGELFF. CDR3 bases: TGTGCCAGCAGCTTGGTTGGGGCCTCGAACACCGGGGAGCTGTTTTTT.

The chain is built from TRBV10-2 and TRBJ2-2, with D hard to call. The CDR3 has 14 residues. Trimming took off 8 bases at V and 4 bases at J, with 14 bases between the two ends. Per the germline V gene, CDR1 is WSHSY and CDR2 is SAAADI. CDR3 sequence: CASGQRRVTGELFF. The CDR3 coding sequence is TGCGCCAGCGGCCAAAGAAGGGTCACCGGGGAGCTGTTTTTT.

This clonotype was detected only a few times. CDR3 coding DNA: TGCGCCAGCAGGGACGGGAGTTCCCACACCGGGGAGCTGTTTTTT. Encoded protein: CASRDGSSHTGELFF. J is TRBJ2-2 and V is TRBV10-2; TRBD2 is a possible D gene (6 bases). V dropped 6 bases and J dropped 3 bases, with 14 bases sitting between them. Germline loops: CDR1 WSHSY, CDR2 SAAADI. The CDR3 spans 15 residues.

The chain employs TRBV24-1 and TRBJ2-5; 7 bases align to TRBD2. V lost 1 base, J lost 5 bases, and 9 bases stayed unmatched. Germline V gene data show CDR1 as KGHDR and CDR2 as SFDVKD. The CDR3 covers 16 residues. This CDR3 is CATSDFSGLGGETQYF. Written as DNA, the CDR3 is TGTGCCACCAGTGATTTTTCAGGACTAGGCGGTGAGACCCAGTACTTC.

This clonotype showed up just a few times. The chain recombines TRBV3-1 with TRBJ2-1; 10 nucleotides line up with TRBD2. The germline V gene has CDR1 LGHDT and CDR2 YNNKEL (reference sequence). Trimming cost V 2 bases and J 8 bases; bases outside gene matches: 9. The CDR3 extends over 16 amino acids. The CDR3 reads CASSQSSGRDRDEQFF. The CDR3 DNA reads as TGTGCCAGCAGCCAATCAAGCGGGAGGGATAGAGATGAGCAGTTCTTC.

This clonotype was seen a handful of times. The chain has TRBV2 and TRBJ2-1; the match to TRBD1 covers 7 bases. This CDR3 is 16 amino acids long. The V gene's germline CDR1 is SNHLY and CDR2 FYNNEI. J lost 1 base, V lost 4 bases, and 7 bases had no gene match. The CDR3 here is CASSGTGGLSYNEQFF. CDR3 coding DNA: TGTGCCAGCAGTGGGACAGGAGGCCTTTCCTACAATGAGCAGTTCTTC.

The CDR3 loop is CSANPGQQNIQYF. The CDR3 DNA reads TGCAGTGCTAATCCGGGACAGCAAAACATTCAGTACTTC. The V and J genes are TRBV20-1 and TRBJ2-4, with 7 bases lining up with TRBD1. Germline values: CDR1 DFQATT, CDR2 SNEGSKA (reference sequence). Trimming at V came to 4 bases and at J to 5 bases, leaving 5 bases not matched to a gene. CDR3 size: 13 residues.